This T cell receptor beta chain derives from a study of T cell repertoires in cytomegalovirus infection. The overall study: Recently identified HLA-C-restricted CMV epitopes were among the peptides used. Both a matching HLA type and CMV infection were indicated by public TCR beta signatures. Study-level points and caveats: CMV carriers with the relevant HLA were identified by cumulative public TCR beta family frequency. CMV-specific TCR beta clonotypes restricted by HLA-C were the ones dominating the ex vivo response.

TCRdb passed the reads through MiXCR, listing each CDR3 protein once. The sample holds hundreds of thousands of distinct CDR3 sequences; about 44% are singletons and the top ten take about 41%. Details on this clonotype: Its target is unknown.

The V gene's germline CDR1 is KGHDR and CDR2 SFDVKD. The V and J ends lost 3 bases and 5 bases, in that order; junction bases with no gene match: 17. The CDR3 spans 19 residues. This chain joins TRBV24-1 and TRBJ2-5, with 10 bases fitting TRBD1. The clonotype was recovered from a human donor in good health (CMV status not recorded). Some clones in this sample may be carry-over from other donors' samples. The sequencing used cultured PBMCs, collected from culture after CMV antigen stimulation. The CDR3 is CATSDVLNRDRGMVETQYF. CDR3 in DNA: TGTGCCACCAGTGATGTTCTAAACCGGGACAGGGGAATGGTGGAGACCCAGTACTTC.